Listed below are T cell receptor beta chains from one sample, sequenced in a study of shared clonotypes between healthy human individuals. Profiling relied on immunoSEQ multiplex PCR, and the TCRdb table lists in-frame clones only, not all of them. Of millions of clones in the sample, more than 85% were seen once. Sequencing used naive CD8+ T cells from PBMCs. The receptors come from a man aged 18 to 29 in good health. Some clones in this sample may be carry-over from other donors' samples. The CDR3 runs from the conserved cysteine through the conserved F or W. D genes are given only for firm matches. Expanded clones are given a class, and other clones once, few, many or no size at all.

CASSYRSGHYQETQYF	TGTGCCAGCAGCTATAGGTCAGGGCATTACCAAGAGACCCAGTACTTC	NA	NA	TRBV11-2	TRBJ2-5
CASSYALKYDEQFF	TGTGCCAGCAGTTACGCTTTGAAATACGATGAGCAGTTCTTC	NA	NA	TRBV6-5	TRBJ2-1
CATSTPLAGGPDNEQFF	TGTGCCACCAGCACCCCCCTAGCGGGAGGGCCGGACAATGAGCAGTTCTTC	TRBD2	NA	TRBV15	TRBJ2-1
CASRVWGTDTQYF	TGTGCCAGCAGAGTTTGGGGCACAGATACGCAGTATTTT	NA	NA	TRBV27	TRBJ2-3
CASSSTLAEQFF	TGTGCCAGCAGCTCAACACTAGCGGAGCAGTTCTTC	TRBD2	NA	TRBV27	TRBJ2-1
CASSLGPNYEQYF	TGTGCCAGCAGCTTGGGCCCGAACTACGAGCAGTACTTC	NA	NA	TRBV11-2	TRBJ2-7
CASSVGLAGKAYEQYF	TGTGCCAGCAGTGTAGGGCTAGCGGGAAAGGCCTACGAGCAGTACTTC	TRBD2	NA	TRBV2	TRBJ2-7
CSVEGSSYNEQFF	TGCAGCGTGGAGGGGAGCTCCTACAATGAGCAGTTCTTC	NA	NA	TRBV29-1	TRBJ2-1
CASSLRLALRTDTQYF	TGCGCCAGCAGCCTTAGACTAGCGCTTCGCACAGATACGCAGTATTTT	TRBD2	NA	TRBV4-1	TRBJ2-3
CASRGLEEKLFF	TGTGCCAGCAGGGGACTTGAGGAAAAACTGTTTTTT	NA	NA	TRBV27	TRBJ1-4
CSVVGVAEELYLYNEQFF	TGCAGCGTTGTGGGGGTAGCGGAGGAGCTTTATCTTTACAATGAGCAGTTCTTC	NA	NA	TRBV29-1	TRBJ2-1
CASSDAGTVSYEQYF	TGTGCCAGCAGCGATGCCGGGACGGTCTCCTACGAGCAGTACTTC	NA	NA	TRBV6-1	TRBJ2-7
CATRLSARLAGGPENIQYF	TGTGCCACCAGACTAAGCGCAAGACTAGCGGGAGGGCCGGAAAACATTCAGTACTTC	TRBD2	NA	TRBV15	TRBJ2-4
CASSPSGTGSYEQYF	TGTGCCAGCAGCCCTTCCGGGACAGGGTCCTACGAGCAGTACTTC	TRBD1	NA	TRBV9	TRBJ2-7
CSVVDGKINGYTF	TGCAGCGTTGTAGACGGGAAGATAAATGGCTACACCTTC	NA	NA	TRBV29-1	TRBJ1-2
CATLWTGGWNTEAFF	TGTGCCACCCTGTGGACAGGAGGATGGAACACTGAAGCTTTCTTT	TRBD1	few	TRBV19	TRBJ1-1
CSVETPSSYEQYF	TGCAGCGTGGAGACACCCAGCTCCTACGAGCAGTACTTC	NA	NA	TRBV29-1	TRBJ2-7
CASRSRGALMSNEQFF	TGTGCCAGCAGATCAAGGGGGGCCCTTATGTCGAATGAGCAGTTCTTC	NA	NA	TRBV7-9	TRBJ2-1
CASGAGPRTDTQYF	TGTGCCTCCGGGGCGGGACCACGCACAGATACGCAGTATTTT	NA	NA	TRBV10-3	TRBJ2-3
CASSLTGGSGEKLFF	TGTGCCAGCAGCTTAACCGGGGGGTCTGGGGAAAAACTGTTTTTT	NA	NA	TRBV7-2	TRBJ1-4
CASSSTTHEQYF	TGTGCCAGCAGCTCAACGACCCACGAGCAGTACTTC	NA	few	TRBV7-6	TRBJ2-7
CASRQPGLAQYF	TGTGCCAGCAGACAACCGGGACTAGCGCAGTATTTT	TRBD2	NA	TRBV27	TRBJ2-3
CASSPMRTGTSGYEQYF	TGCGCCAGCAGCCCGATGAGAACCGGGACTAGCGGATACGAGCAGTACTTC	TRBD2	NA	TRBV4-1	TRBJ2-7
CASSFSTSYEQYF	TGTGCCAGCAGCTTCAGTACCTCCTACGAGCAGTACTTC	NA	once	TRBV5-6	TRBJ2-7
CASSLTAGGPGTQYF	TGTGCCAGCAGCTTGACAGCGGGAGGGCCTGGGACCCAGTACTTC	TRBD2	NA	TRBV5-4	TRBJ2-5
CASSLTSGAAYEQYF	TGCGCCAGCAGCCTGACTAGCGGGGCTGCATACGAGCAGTACTTC	TRBD2	NA	TRBV4-1	TRBJ2-7
CASSLVPGQGLNTEAFF	TGTGCCAGCAGCTTAGTACCGGGACAGGGCCTGAACACTGAAGCTTTCTTT	TRBD1	NA	TRBV7-6	TRBJ1-1
CASSLSYNEQFF	TGTGCCAGCAGCTTAAGCTACAATGAGCAGTTCTTC	NA	NA	TRBV7-3	TRBJ2-1
CASSVFGGGAGNEQFF	TGTGCCAGCAGCGTATTTGGGGGAGGGGCAGGGAATGAGCAGTTCTTC	TRBD2	NA	TRBV9	TRBJ2-1
CSVGTGNSNQPQHF	TGCAGCGTGGGGACAGGTAATAGCAATCAGCCCCAGCATTTT	TRBD1	NA	TRBV29-1	TRBJ1-5
CASSADRVDENTGELFF	TGTGCCAGCAGTGCGGACAGGGTGGACGAGAACACCGGGGAGCTGTTTTTT	TRBD1	NA	TRBV25-1	TRBJ2-2
CASSLEGVRSGEQFF	TGTGCCAGCAGCTTAGAGGGTGTGAGGTCCGGTGAGCAGTTCTTC	NA	NA	TRBV7-9	TRBJ2-1
CASSQDWSSGDYEQYF	TGCGCCAGCAGCCAAGATTGGTCTAGCGGAGACTACGAGCAGTACTTC	TRBD2	once	TRBV4-3	TRBJ2-7
CASSEDGGANQETQYF	TGTGCCAGCAGTGAAGACGGGGGCGCAAATCAAGAGACCCAGTACTTC	NA	NA	TRBV2	TRBJ2-5
CASRAGLGGNSPLHF	TGTGCCAGCAGGGCGGGACTCGGTGGGAATTCACCCCTCCACTTT	NA	NA	TRBV27	TRBJ1-6
CASTLSTGIYNEQFF	TGTGCCAGCACCTTATCAACCGGGATCTACAATGAGCAGTTCTTC	NA	NA	TRBV28	TRBJ2-1
CASSLPREKLFF	TGTGCCAGCAGCTTGCCCCGTGAAAAACTGTTTTTT	NA	NA	TRBV5-6	TRBJ1-4
CASSEGPAYEQYF	TGTGCCAGCAGCGAGGGACCAGCCTACGAGCAGTACTTC	NA	NA	TRBV9	TRBJ2-7
CASAPAASSYEQYF	TGTGCCAGCGCACCAGCGGCAAGCTCCTACGAGCAGTACTTC	NA	NA	TRBV13	TRBJ2-7
CASSPTGDEQFF	TGTGCCAGCAGCCCTACAGGGGATGAGCAGTTCTTC	TRBD1	NA	TRBV6-5	TRBJ2-1
CASSSLLAGGPNEQFF	TGTGCCAGCAGCTCGTTACTAGCGGGAGGGCCAAATGAGCAGTTCTTC	TRBD2	NA	TRBV7-9	TRBJ2-1
CASSWNGGTNEQYF	TGTGCCAGCAGCTGGAACGGCGGGACTAACGAGCAGTACTTC	TRBD2	NA	TRBV7-6	TRBJ2-7
CASGSSGRYNEQFF	TGTGCTAGTGGTTCTAGCGGGCGCTACAATGAGCAGTTCTTC	TRBD2	NA	TRBV12-5	TRBJ2-1
CASSRTGGNQPQHF	TGTGCCAGCAGTAGGACGGGGGGCAATCAGCCCCAGCATTTT	NA	NA	TRBV27	TRBJ1-5
CASSQDPGQLNTEAFF	TGCGCCAGCAGCCAAGATCCAGGACAGTTGAACACTGAAGCTTTCTTT	NA	NA	TRBV4-1	TRBJ1-1
CASSQGLAFYEQYF	TGTGCCAGCAGCCAGGGACTTGCCTTCTACGAGCAGTACTTC	NA	NA	TRBV28	TRBJ2-7